This T cell receptor (beta chain) was identified during a study of CDR3 diversity in severe acne. The CDR3 extends over 13 amino acids. Germline V CDR1 and CDR2: SGHNT, YENEEA. With 4 bases removed from V and 5 bases from J, the gap between germline ends came to 8 bases. TCRdb called the PCR reads again in MiXCR, with one record for every CDR3 protein. The sample comprises about 84,000 distinct CDR3 sequences, around 53% of which are singletons, and about 13% rests with the top ten. The TCR originated in a male donor in good health, without acne. The chain has TRBV11-3 and TRBJ2-2, with D unclear. Specimen: blood. The CDR3 DNA follows: TGTGCCAGCAGCTCACCAAAAACCGGGGAGCTGTTTTTT. Protein product: CASSSPKTGELFF.